This entry lists 8 T cell receptor beta chains sequenced from one sample in a study of shared clonotypes between healthy human individuals. Libraries were prepared by immunoSEQ multiplex PCR; TCRdb keeps only in-frame clonotypes and omits some of them. Among 2 million to 3 million clones listed, over 85% were seen once. The specimen sequenced was naive CD4+ T cells sorted from blood. Sample subset: CD45RA+ positively selected. The receptors shown here come from a man aged 18 to 35 in good health.

This clone occurred a few times. Different DNA sequences within this sample yield the same CDR3. The rearrangement links TRBV29-1 to TRBJ1-4; 8 bases align to TRBD1. This CDR3 contains 13 residues. In germline, CDR1 is SQVTM, CDR2 ANQGSEA. Trimming removed 4 bases from V and 7 bases from J; junction bases left unmatched: 5. CDR3 sequence: CSVGGQGGEKLFF. The CDR3, as DNA: TGCAGCGTTGGAGGACAGGGCGGTGAAAAACTGTTTTTT. The full variable domain, completed using reference TRBV29-1 and TRBJ1-4, is SAVISQKPSRDICQRGTSLTIQCQVDSQVTMMFWYRQQPGQSLTLIATANQGSEATYESGFVIDKFPISRPNLTFSTLTVSNMSPEDSSIYLCSVGGQGGEKLFFGSGTQLSVL.

This sequence joins TRBV7-2 and TRBJ2-5; 10 bases align to TRBD2. From germline, CDR1 is SGHTA and CDR2 FQGNSA. Trimming removed 5 bases from V and 5 bases from J; junction bases left unmatched: 11. The CDR3 is 16 residues long. Here the CDR3 reads CASSREVAGGMETQYF. In nucleotides, the CDR3 is TGTGCCAGCAGCCGAGAAGTAGCGGGAGGTATGGAGACCCAGTACTTC.

The chain recombines TRBV27 with TRBJ2-4; TRBD1 matches at 11 bases. This CDR3 comprises 18 residues. V was pared by 5 bases and J by 6 bases, with 15 bases of the junction left unmatched. Germline CDR1 MNHEY, CDR2 SMNVEV (reference sequence). Here the CDR3 DNA reads TGTGCCAGCAGTCCACTCTCTGGACAGGGGGCCGTAGGAAACATTCAGTACTTC. It specifies CASSPLSGQGAVGNIQYF.

This clone was counted a single time. The V and J genes are TRBV10-2 and TRBJ1-1; 7 bases are shared with TRBD1. Germline CDR1 is WSHSY and CDR2 is SAAADI. The CDR3 runs to 17 residues. V lost 8 bases, J lost 0 bases, and 15 bases stayed unmatched. CDR3 loop: CASSWRAGGEMNTEAFF. The CDR3 DNA sequence: TGCGCCAGCTCCTGGCGGGCAGGGGGTGAAATGAACACTGAAGCTTTCTTT.

This chain connects TRBV4-3 to TRBJ2-3; D is ambiguous. Germline V gives CDR1 LGHNA, CDR2 YSLEER. The CDR3 loop spans 12 amino acids. V lost 1 base, J lost 6 bases, and 5 bases lay in between. The CDR3 DNA follows: TGCGCCAGCAGCCAAGTACGGGATACGCAGTATTTT. Amino acids: CASSQVRDTQYF.

The V gene is TRBV5-8, the J gene TRBJ2-1, with TRBD2 matching over 15 bases. With V trimmed by 5 bases and J by 9 bases, 9 bases remained unmatched. The germline gives CDR1 SGHTS, CDR2 YDEGEE. The CDR3 consists of 16 residues. The CDR3 DNA follows: TGTGCCAGCAGGCCCCGGACTAGCGGGAGGGGAGGTGAGCAGTTCTTC. Protein product: CASRPRTSGRGGEQFF.

The V call is TRBV5-1, the J call TRBJ2-1; 12 bases line up with TRBD1. J lost 8 bases, V lost 5 bases, and 8 bases had no gene match. The CDR3 runs to 15 residues. Germline loops: CDR1 SGHRS, CDR2 YFSETQ. The CDR3 protein is CASSMGTGGFYEQFF. For the CDR3, the DNA is TGCGCCAGCAGTATGGGGACAGGGGGCTTCTATGAGCAGTTCTTC.

This rearrangement joins TRBV7-9 to TRBJ2-7; tentatively, D is TRBD1 (6 bases). Germline V lookup: CDR1 SEHNR, CDR2 FQNEAQ (reference sequence). V dropped 1 base and J dropped 2 bases, with 9 bases sitting between them. The CDR3 is made up of 14 amino acids. The CDR3 DNA follows: TGTGCCAGCAGCTTAGGGACAGCGGCCTACGAGCAGTACTTC. This codes for CASSLGTAAYEQYF.